Each of the 27 T cell receptor beta chains below was sequenced from the same sample in a study of monozygotic twins with inflammatory bowel disease. From its re-call of the 5' RACE reads, TCRdb lists each CDR3 protein once, without DNA. This table holds a few hundred thousand distinct CDR3 sequences. Sequenced material: blood. The source of these receptors is a human donor with ulcerative colitis or Crohn's disease, or a healthy co-twin of an affected twin (not recorded which).

This sequence joins TRBV6-5 and TRBJ2-1; the TCRdb D gene call, TRBD2, has no DNA to confirm it. The CDR3 totals 16 residues. Germline V gene data show CDR1 as MNHEY and CDR2 as SVGAGI. CDR3 amino acids: CASSYFAGTSSDEQFF.

The chain couples TRBV14 to TRBJ2-7; TCRdb selects TRBD1, and the lack of DNA leaves this call unchecked. In germline, CDR1 is SGHDN, CDR2 FVKESK. The CDR3 loop spans 15 amino acids. This chain's CDR3 is CASSRTDRGVYEQYF.

This CDR3 is CASSLDPPYEQYF. V and J are TRBV11-2 and TRBJ2-7. The germline CDR1 and CDR2 sequences are SGHAT and FQNNGV. The CDR3 spans 13 residues.

V and J are TRBV7-9 and TRBJ2-7; the TCRdb D gene call, TRBD1, has no DNA to confirm it. Germline lookup yields CDR1 SEHNR and CDR2 FQNEAQ (reference sequence). This CDR3 comprises 15 residues. This CDR3 is CASSSRGQGAYEQYF.

The chain employs TRBV7-6 and TRBJ2-3; the D gene TCRdb calls, TRBD1, cannot be checked with no DNA. The CDR3 is made up of 16 amino acids. Germline values: CDR1 SGHVS, CDR2 FNYEAQ. CDR3: CASSRGVPRASDTQYF. The full variable domain, rest sourced from reference TRBV7-6 and TRBJ2-3, is GAGVSQSPRYKVTKRGQDVALRCDPISGHVSLYWYRQALGQGPEFLTYFNYEAQQDKSGLPNDRFSAERPEGSISTLTIQRTEQRDSAMYRCASSRGVPRASDTQYFGPGTRLTVL.

J is TRBJ2-5 and V is TRBV7-6; no DNA is available, so the TRBD1 call from TCRdb remains unchecked. The CDR3 extends over 13 amino acids. CDR1 is SGHVS, CDR2 FNYEAQ, per germline. This CDR3 is CASSFDRQETQYF.

V gene TRBV5-4 combines with J gene TRBJ1-4. This CDR3 has 16 amino acids. Germline assignment: CDR1 SGHNT and CDR2 YYREEE (reference sequence). CDR3 loop: CASSLGQRGTNEKLFF.

The V call is TRBV7-9, the J call TRBJ2-1; TCRdb calls TRBD1, which cannot be checked without DNA. CDR1 is SEHNR and CDR2 is FQNEAQ in the germline V gene (reference sequence). CDR3 length: 15 residues. The CDR3: CASTETGGSSNEQFF.

The gene calls are TRBV5-5 and TRBJ2-1; the D call from TCRdb, TRBD2, cannot be confirmed without DNA. This CDR3 contains 15 residues. Germline V gene sequence: CDR1 SGHKS, CDR2 YYEKEE (reference sequence). CDR3 sequence: CASSLGLAELNEQFF. The variable domain in full, with the rest retrieved from reference TRBV5-5 and TRBJ2-1, is DAGVTQSPTHLIKTRGQQVTLRCSPISGHKSVSWYQQVLGQGPQFIFQYYEKEERGRGNFPDRFSARQFPNYSSELNVNALLLGDSALYLCASSLGLAELNEQFFGPGTRLTVL.

The chain has TRBV12-3 or TRBV12-4 and TRBJ2-7; TCRdb outputs TRBD1, but without DNA this stays unchecked. This CDR3 region has 13 residues. The CDR3 reads CASSTGGRFEQYF.

CDR3 protein: CASRTGTGGVNTEAFF. The V gene is TRBV4-2, the J gene TRBJ1-1; TCRdb names TRBD1, which stays unverified in the absence of DNA. This CDR3 comprises 16 residues. The germline V gene has CDR1 LGHNA and CDR2 YNFKEQ.

The chain has TRBV5-6 and TRBJ2-2. The CDR3 extends over 16 amino acids. Germline V gene sequence: CDR1 SGHDT, CDR2 YYEEEE. The CDR3 protein is CASSLARRGNTGELFF. The variable domain in full, completed from reference TRBV5-6 and TRBJ2-2, reads DAGVTQSPTHLIKTRGQQVTLRCSPKSGHDTVSWYQQALGQGPQFIFQYYEEEERQRGNFPDRFSGHQFPNYSSELNVNALLLGDSALYLCASSLARRGNTGELFFGEGSRLTVL.

V gene TRBV20-1 combines with J gene TRBJ2-5; checking the TCRdb D call of TRBD1 is not possible without DNA. The length of the CDR3 is 11 residues. In germline, CDR1 is DFQATT, CDR2 SNEGSKA (reference sequence). This CDR3 is CSAGGQETQYF.

The chain combines TRBV4-1 with TRBJ2-2; lacking DNA, the TRBD2 call made by TCRdb goes unchecked. Germline CDR1 MGHRA, CDR2 YSYEKL. The CDR3 is 16 residues long. CDR3 protein: CASSQRPLDDTGELFF.

This chain uses TRBV12-3 or TRBV12-4 with TRBJ1-3; as DNA is missing, the TRBD1 call by TCRdb cannot be tested. The CDR3 spans 16 residues. This CDR3 is CASSWTGQSSGNTIYF.

The V call is TRBV18, the J call TRBJ1-2; with no DNA, the TCRdb D assignment of TRBD1 cannot be verified. The CDR3 totals 16 residues. Germline CDR1 reads KGHSH; CDR2 reads LQKENI. CDR3 amino acids: CASSPWDGGPNYGYTF.

V is TRBV11-2 and J is TRBJ2-1; TCRdb reports TRBD1, a call that lacks DNA to check it against. The CDR3 totals 15 residues. The germline CDR1 and CDR2 sequences are SGHAT and FQNNGV. The CDR3 sequence: CASSSVGGRGAEQFF.

The chain employs TRBV5-6 and TRBJ1-1. Germline CDR1 is SGHDT and CDR2 is YYEEEE. This CDR3 is built from 15 residues. CDR3 amino acids: CASSSLAGWFTEAFF.

This rearrangement joins TRBV20-1 to TRBJ2-2; TCRdb's D call, TRBD1, is unchecked because there is no DNA. This CDR3 has 14 residues. CDR1 DFQATT and CDR2 SNEGSKA come from the germline V gene (reference sequence). This CDR3 reads CSARRQGGTGELFF.

This sequence joins TRBV6-1 and TRBJ1-2. In germline, CDR1 is MNHNS, CDR2 SASEGT. This CDR3 is built from 13 residues. This chain's CDR3 is CASSEYGSHGYTF.

V is TRBV12-3 or TRBV12-4 and J is TRBJ1-2; without DNA, the TCRdb call of TRBD1 cannot be checked. This CDR3 comprises 18 residues. CDR3 in amino acids: CASSPHPGTGEPGYGYTF.

The gene calls are TRBV5-1 and TRBJ2-1. CDR3 length equals 12 residues. In germline, CDR1 is SGHRS, CDR2 YFSETQ. This chain's CDR3 is CASQTTYNEQFF.

The rearrangement uses TRBV24-1 and TRBJ2-1; TCRdb names TRBD2, which stays unverified in the absence of DNA. Germline CDR1 reads KGHDR; CDR2 reads SFDVKD. CDR3 length equals 16 residues. The CDR3 loop reads CATSDIAGRGYNEQFF.

The CDR3 loop reads CASTRTPSGGYNEQFF. The chain uses TRBV19 and TRBJ2-1; lacking DNA, the TRBD2 call made by TCRdb goes unchecked. The CDR3 loop spans 16 amino acids. Germline assignment: CDR1 LNHDA and CDR2 SQIVND (reference sequence).

The J gene is TRBJ1-2, the V gene TRBV5-1. CDR3 length equals 13 residues. Germline V CDR1 and CDR2: SGHRS, YFSETQ. CDR3 residues: CASSFDRLYGYTF.

The J gene is TRBJ2-7, the V gene TRBV2. CDR3 size: 11 residues. Germline V gene lookup returns CDR1 SNHLY and CDR2 FYNNEI. The chain's CDR3 is CASSGHYEQYF.

The J gene is TRBJ1-2, the V gene TRBV7-2; the D call from TCRdb, TRBD1, cannot be confirmed without DNA. CDR1 SGHTA and CDR2 FQGNSA come from the germline V gene. The CDR3 has 15 amino acids. The chain's CDR3 is CASSLDPRGQAGYTF.